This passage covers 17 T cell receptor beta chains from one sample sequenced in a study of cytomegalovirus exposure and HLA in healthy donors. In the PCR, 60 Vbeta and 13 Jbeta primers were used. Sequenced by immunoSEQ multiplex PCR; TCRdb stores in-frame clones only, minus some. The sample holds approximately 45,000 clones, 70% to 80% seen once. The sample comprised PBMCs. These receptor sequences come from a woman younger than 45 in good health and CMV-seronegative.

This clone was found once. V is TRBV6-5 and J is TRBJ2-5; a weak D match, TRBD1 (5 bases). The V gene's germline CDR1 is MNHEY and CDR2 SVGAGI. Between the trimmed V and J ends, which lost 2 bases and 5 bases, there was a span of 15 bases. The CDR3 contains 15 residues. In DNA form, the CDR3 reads TGTGCCAGCAGTTACCTTGGACAAGGGTCGGAGACCCAGTACTTC. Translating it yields CASSYLGQGSETQYF.

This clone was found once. The CDR3 nucleotides read TGCAGCGTCAGCGCAGGGATCGGTGGCTACACCTTC. Its translation is CSVSAGIGGYTF. The rearrangement uses TRBV29-1 and TRBJ1-2; D is possibly TRBD1 (5 bases). CDR1 is SQVTM and CDR2 is ANQGSEA in the germline V gene. V was cut by 6 bases and J by 7 bases, with 15 bases left in between. The CDR3 runs to 12 residues. Complete variable domain (other parts from reference TRBV29-1 and TRBJ1-2): SAVISQKPSRDICQRGTSLTIQCQVDSQVTMMFWYRQQPGQSLTLIATANQGSEATYESGFVIDKFPISRPNLTFSTLTVSNMSPEDSSIYLCSVSAGIGGYTFGSGTRLTVV.

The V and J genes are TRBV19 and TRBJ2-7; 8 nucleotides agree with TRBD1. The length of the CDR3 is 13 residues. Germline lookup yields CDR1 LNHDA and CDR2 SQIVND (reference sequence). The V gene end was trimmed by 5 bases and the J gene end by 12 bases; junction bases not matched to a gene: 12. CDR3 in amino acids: CASSSTSGQGVYF. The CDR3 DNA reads TGTGCCAGTAGTTCTACAAGCGGACAGGGTGTGTACTTC. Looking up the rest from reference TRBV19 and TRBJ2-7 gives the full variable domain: DGGITQSPKYLFRKEGQNVTLSCEQNLNHDAMYWYRQDPGQGLRLIYYSQIVNDFQKGDIAEGYSVSREKKESFPLTVTSAQKNPTAFYLCASSSTSGQGVYFGPGTRLTVT.

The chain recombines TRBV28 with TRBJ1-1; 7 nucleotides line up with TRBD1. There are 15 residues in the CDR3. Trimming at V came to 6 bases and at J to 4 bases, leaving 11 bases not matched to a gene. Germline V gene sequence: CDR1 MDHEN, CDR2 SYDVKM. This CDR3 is CASRRQGWPGTEAFF. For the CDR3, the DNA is TGTGCCAGCAGACGACAGGGATGGCCAGGCACTGAAGCTTTCTTT. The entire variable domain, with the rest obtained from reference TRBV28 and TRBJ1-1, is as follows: DVKVTQSSRYLVKRTGEKVFLECVQDMDHENMFWYRQDPGLGLRLIYFSYDVKMKEKGDIPEGYSVSREKKERFSLILESASTNQTSMYLCASRRQGWPGTEAFFGQGTRLTVV.

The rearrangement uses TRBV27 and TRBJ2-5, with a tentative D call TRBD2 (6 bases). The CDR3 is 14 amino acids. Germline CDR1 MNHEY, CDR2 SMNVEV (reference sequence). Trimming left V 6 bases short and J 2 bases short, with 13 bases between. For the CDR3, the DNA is TGTGCCAGCAGCAGCTACGGGGGACAAGAGACCCAGTACTTC. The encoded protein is CASSSYGGQETQYF.

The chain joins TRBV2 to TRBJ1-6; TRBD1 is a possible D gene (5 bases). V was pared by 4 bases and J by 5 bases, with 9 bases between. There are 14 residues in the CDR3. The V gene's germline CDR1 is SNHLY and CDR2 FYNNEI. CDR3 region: CASSGQSDNSPLHF. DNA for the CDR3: TGTGCCAGCAGTGGACAGTCTGATAATTCACCCCTCCACTTT.

CDR3 in amino acids: CATRRGHYEQYF. CDR3 DNA sequence: TGTGCCACAAGGAGGGGGCACTACGAGCAGTACTTC. This chain uses TRBV30 with TRBJ2-7, with TRBD1 as a possible D gene (7 bases). Trimming cost V 8 bases and J 3 bases, with 14 bases left between them. The CDR3 sequence is 12 residues long. Germline V gives CDR1 GTSNPN, CDR2 SVGIG (reference sequence).

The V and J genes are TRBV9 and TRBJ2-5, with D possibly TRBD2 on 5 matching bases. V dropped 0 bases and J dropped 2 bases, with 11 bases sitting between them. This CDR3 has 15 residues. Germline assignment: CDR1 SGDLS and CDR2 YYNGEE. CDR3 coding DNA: TGTGCCAGCAGCGTAGCTACCGGGATTCAAGAGACCCAGTACTTC. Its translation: CASSVATGIQETQYF.

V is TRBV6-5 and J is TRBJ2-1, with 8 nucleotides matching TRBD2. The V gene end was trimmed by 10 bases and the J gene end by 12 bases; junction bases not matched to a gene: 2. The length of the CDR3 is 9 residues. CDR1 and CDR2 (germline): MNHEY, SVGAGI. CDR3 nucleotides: TGTGCCACGGGACTAGGGCAGTTCTTC. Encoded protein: CATGLGQFF.

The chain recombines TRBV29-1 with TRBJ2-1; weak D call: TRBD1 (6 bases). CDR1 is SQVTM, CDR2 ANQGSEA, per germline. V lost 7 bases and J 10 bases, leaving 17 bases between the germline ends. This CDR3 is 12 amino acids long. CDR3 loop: CSGSRGSWEQFF. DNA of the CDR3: TGCAGCGGATCCAGGGGCTCGTGGGAGCAGTTCTTC.

The CDR3 here is CAWRRSGQGHTEAFF. CDR3 nucleotides: TGTGCCTGGAGACGCTCCGGACAGGGTCACACTGAAGCTTTCTTT. The J gene is TRBJ1-1, the V gene TRBV30; 8 bases match TRBD1. The junction had 9 bases not matched to a gene; V was cut back by 3 bases and J by 3 bases. CDR3 length: 15 residues. Germline V gene data show CDR1 as GTSNPN and CDR2 as SVGIG (reference sequence).

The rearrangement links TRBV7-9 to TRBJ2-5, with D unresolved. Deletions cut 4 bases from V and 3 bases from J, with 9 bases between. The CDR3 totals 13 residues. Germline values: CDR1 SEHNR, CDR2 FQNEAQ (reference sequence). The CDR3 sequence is CASSYYKEETQYF. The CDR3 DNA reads TGTGCCAGCAGCTATTACAAAGAAGAGACCCAGTACTTC.

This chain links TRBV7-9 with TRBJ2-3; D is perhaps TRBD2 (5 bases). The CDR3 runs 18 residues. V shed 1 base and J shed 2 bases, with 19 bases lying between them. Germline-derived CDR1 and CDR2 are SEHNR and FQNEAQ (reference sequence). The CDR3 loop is CASSLGPGGTGSTDTQYF. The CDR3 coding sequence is TGTGCCAGCAGCTTAGGACCCGGAGGCACCGGTTCCACAGATACGCAGTATTTT.

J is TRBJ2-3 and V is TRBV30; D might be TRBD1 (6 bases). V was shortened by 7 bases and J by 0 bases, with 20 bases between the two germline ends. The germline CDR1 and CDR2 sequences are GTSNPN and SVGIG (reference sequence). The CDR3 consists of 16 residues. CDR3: CASHPVDRASTDTQYF. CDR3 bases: TGTGCCTCACACCCAGTGGACAGAGCTAGCACAGATACGCAGTATTTT.

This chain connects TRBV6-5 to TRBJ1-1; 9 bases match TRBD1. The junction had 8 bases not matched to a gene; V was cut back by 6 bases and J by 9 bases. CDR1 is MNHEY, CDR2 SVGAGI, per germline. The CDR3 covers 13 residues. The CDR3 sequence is CASRSVQGAQAFF. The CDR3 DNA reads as TGTGCCAGCAGATCCGTACAGGGGGCGCAAGCTTTCTTT.

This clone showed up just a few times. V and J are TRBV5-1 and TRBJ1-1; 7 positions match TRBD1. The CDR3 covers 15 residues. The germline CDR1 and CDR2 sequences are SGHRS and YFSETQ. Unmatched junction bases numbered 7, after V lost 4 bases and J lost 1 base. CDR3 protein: CASSRDRVGNTEAFF. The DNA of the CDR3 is TGCGCCAGCAGCAGAGACAGGGTGGGGAACACTGAAGCTTTCTTT. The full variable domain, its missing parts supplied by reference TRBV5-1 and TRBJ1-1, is KAGVTQTPRYLIKTRGQQVTLSCSPISGHRSVSWYQQTPGQGLQFLFEYFSETQRNKGNFPGRFSGRQFSNSRSEMNVSTLELGDSALYLCASSRDRVGNTEAFFGQGTRLTVV.

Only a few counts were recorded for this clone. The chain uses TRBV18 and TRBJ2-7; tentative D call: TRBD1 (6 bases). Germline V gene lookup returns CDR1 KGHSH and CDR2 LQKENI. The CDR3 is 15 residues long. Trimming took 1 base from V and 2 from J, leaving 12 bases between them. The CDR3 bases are TGTGCCAGCTCACCACAGGACAGCAACACCTACGAGCAGTACTTC. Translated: CASSPQDSNTYEQYF.